This T cell receptor (beta chain) was sequenced for a study of cytomegalovirus exposure and HLA in healthy donors. The PCR was carried out with 60 Vbeta primers and 13 Jbeta primers. Measured with immunoSEQ multiplex PCR; TCRdb has only the in-frame clones, and not every one. The sample records around 180,000 clones, roughly 87% being singletons. Looked up from germline, CDR1 is SGHVS and CDR2 is FNYEAQ. The CDR3 length is 15 residues. The V end lost 3 bases, the J end lost 8 bases, and 16 bases lay between the germline ends. The sample comprised PBMCs. The chain joins TRBV7-6 to TRBJ1-4; D is uncertain. This clonotype was obtained from a girl in the first two years of life in good health and CMV-seronegative. CDR3 residues: CASSFSNLEYEKLFF. The CDR3 DNA reads as TGTGCCAGCAGCTTTTCAAATTTGGAGTACGAAAAACTGTTTTTT.